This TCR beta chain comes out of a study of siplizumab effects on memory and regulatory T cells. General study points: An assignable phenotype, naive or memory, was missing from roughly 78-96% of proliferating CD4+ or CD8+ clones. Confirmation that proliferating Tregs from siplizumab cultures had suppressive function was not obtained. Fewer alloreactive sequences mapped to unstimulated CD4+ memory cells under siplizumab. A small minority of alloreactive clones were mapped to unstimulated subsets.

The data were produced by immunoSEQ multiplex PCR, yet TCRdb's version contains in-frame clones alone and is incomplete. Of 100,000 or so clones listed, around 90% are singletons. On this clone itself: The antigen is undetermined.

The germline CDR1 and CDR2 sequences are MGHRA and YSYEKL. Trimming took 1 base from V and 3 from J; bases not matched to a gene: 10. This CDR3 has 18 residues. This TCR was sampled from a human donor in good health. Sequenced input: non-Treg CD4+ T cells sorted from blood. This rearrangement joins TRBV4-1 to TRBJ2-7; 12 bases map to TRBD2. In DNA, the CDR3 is TGCGCCAGCAGCCAAGTAGGATTAAGACTAGCGGGAGTCTACGAGCAGTACTTC. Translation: CASSQVGLRLAGVYEQYF.